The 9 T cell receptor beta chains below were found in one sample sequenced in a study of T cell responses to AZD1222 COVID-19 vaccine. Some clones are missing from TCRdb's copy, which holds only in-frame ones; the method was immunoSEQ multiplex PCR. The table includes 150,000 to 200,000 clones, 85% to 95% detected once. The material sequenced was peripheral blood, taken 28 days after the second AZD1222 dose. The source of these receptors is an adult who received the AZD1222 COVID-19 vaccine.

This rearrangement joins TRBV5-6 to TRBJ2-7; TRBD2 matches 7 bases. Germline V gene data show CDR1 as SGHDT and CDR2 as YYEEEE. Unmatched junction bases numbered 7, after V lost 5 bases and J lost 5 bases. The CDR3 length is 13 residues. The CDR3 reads CASRGGYRDEQYF. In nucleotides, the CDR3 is TGTGCCAGCAGGGGGGGGTACCGCGACGAGCAGTACTTC.

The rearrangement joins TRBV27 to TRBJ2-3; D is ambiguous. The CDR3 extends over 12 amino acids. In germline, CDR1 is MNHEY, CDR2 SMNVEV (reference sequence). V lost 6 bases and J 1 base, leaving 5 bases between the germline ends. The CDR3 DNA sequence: TGTGCCAGCAGGTTGGGCACAGATACGCAGTATTTT. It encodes CASRLGTDTQYF.

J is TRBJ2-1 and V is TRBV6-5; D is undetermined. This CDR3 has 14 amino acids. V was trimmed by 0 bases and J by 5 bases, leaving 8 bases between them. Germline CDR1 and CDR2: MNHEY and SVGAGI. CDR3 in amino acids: CASSYSQANNEQFF. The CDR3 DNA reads TGTGCCAGCAGTTACTCTCAGGCGAACAATGAGCAGTTCTTC.

The CDR3 DNA follows: TGTGCCAGCAGCGTGGGACAGGGGGTCTACGAGCAGTACTTC. The encoded protein is CASSVGQGVYEQYF. J is TRBJ2-7 and V is TRBV7-2, with TRBD1 matching over 11 bases. The CDR3 is 14 residues long. In germline, CDR1 is SGHTA, CDR2 FQGNSA. J gave up 3 bases and V 5 bases, and 3 bases lay outside the gene matches.

CDR3 DNA sequence: TGTGCCAGCAGCTTAAAGACAGGGGGTATCTACGAGCAGTACTTC. This translates into CASSLKTGGIYEQYF. The J gene is TRBJ2-7, the V gene TRBV7-9, with TRBD1 identical over 9 bases. Trimming took 2 bases from V and 3 from J; bases not matched to a gene: 5. The CDR3 consists of 15 residues. CDR1 is SEHNR and CDR2 is FQNEAQ in the germline V gene (reference sequence).

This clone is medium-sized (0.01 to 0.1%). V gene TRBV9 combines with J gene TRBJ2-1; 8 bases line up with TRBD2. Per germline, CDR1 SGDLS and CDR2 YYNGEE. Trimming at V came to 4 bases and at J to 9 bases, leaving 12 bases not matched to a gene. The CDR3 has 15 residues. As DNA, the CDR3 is TGTGCCAGCAGCAAATGGCGGGAGGACCGGGTTGAGCAGTTCTTC. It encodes CASSKWREDRVEQFF. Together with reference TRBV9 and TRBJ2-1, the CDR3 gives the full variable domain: DSGVTQTPKHLITATGQRVTLRCSPRSGDLSVYWYQQSLDQGLQFLIQYYNGEERAKGNILERFSAQQFPDLHSELNLSSLELGDSALYFCASSKWREDRVEQFFGPGTRLTVL.

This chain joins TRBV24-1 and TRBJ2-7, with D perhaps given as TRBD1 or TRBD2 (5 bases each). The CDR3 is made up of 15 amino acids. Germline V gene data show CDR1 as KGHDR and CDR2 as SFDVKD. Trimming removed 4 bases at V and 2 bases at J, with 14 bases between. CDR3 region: CATSDPGQGAYEQYF. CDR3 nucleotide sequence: TGTGCCACCAGTGACCCCGGGCAGGGAGCCTACGAGCAGTACTTC.

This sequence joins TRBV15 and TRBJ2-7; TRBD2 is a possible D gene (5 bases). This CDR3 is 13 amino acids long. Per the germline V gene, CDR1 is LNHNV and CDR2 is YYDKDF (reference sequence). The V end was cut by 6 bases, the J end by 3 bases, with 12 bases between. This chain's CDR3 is CATSSTGFYEQYF. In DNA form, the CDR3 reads TGTGCCACCAGTAGCACGGGATTCTACGAGCAGTACTTC.

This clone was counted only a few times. Here the CDR3 reads CSVEGRIKWGHLNTEAFF. The CDR3, as DNA: TGCAGCGTTGAAGGGCGAATAAAGTGGGGACACTTGAACACTGAAGCTTTCTTT. The chain recombines TRBV29-1 with TRBJ1-1; a possible D gene is TRBD1 (6 bases). Germline values: CDR1 SQVTM, CDR2 ANQGSEA. This CDR3 region has 18 residues. Deletions cut 1 base from V and 0 bases from J, with 21 bases between.